These 23 T cell receptor beta chains came from one sample sequenced in a study of blood T cell repertoires in COVID-19. TCRdb's table, derived via immunoSEQ multiplex PCR, lists solely in-frame clones and lacks some. The sample has around 190,000 clones, 75% to 90% seen once. The sample was peripheral blood. The receptors here all came from a man younger than 45 with acute or convalescent COVID-19.

The rearrangement joins TRBV11-1 to TRBJ2-2, with D unresolved. V was shortened by 6 bases and J by 1 base, with 9 bases between the two germline ends. CDR1 is SGHAT, CDR2 FQDESV, per germline (reference sequence). This CDR3 comprises 14 residues. CDR3 residues: CASRIFRNTGELFF. DNA of the CDR3: TGTGCCAGCAGGATCTTTAGGAACACCGGGGAGCTGTTTTTT. Full variable domain (outside the CDR3, taken from reference TRBV11-1 and TRBJ2-2): EAEVAQSPRYKITEKSQAVAFWCDPISGHATLYWYRQILGQGPELLVQFQDESVVDDSQLPKDRFSAERLKGVDSTLKIQPAELGDSAMYLCASRIFRNTGELFFGEGSRLTVL.

The chain recombines TRBV7-2 with TRBJ1-5; 7 nucleotides align to TRBD1. Per the germline V gene, CDR1 is SGHTA and CDR2 is FQGNSA. This CDR3 is 17 amino acids long. The V and J ends lost 1 base and 4 bases, in that order; junction bases with no gene match: 10. The CDR3 loop reads CASSLVGLTGKNQPQHF. CDR3 in DNA: TGTGCCAGCAGCTTAGTGGGATTGACAGGGAAAAATCAGCCCCAGCATTTT.

This clone was observed once. V is TRBV7-9 and J is TRBJ1-2; unclear D gene. Trimming shortened V by 5 bases and J by 5 bases, and 12 bases separated the two germline ends. The germline V gene has CDR1 SEHNR and CDR2 FQNEAQ (reference sequence). The CDR3 is 13 residues long. CDR3 loop: CASSTTRLYGYTF. CDR3 in DNA: TGTGCCAGCAGCACAACAAGACTTTATGGCTACACCTTC.

The rearrangement links TRBV30 to TRBJ2-3; D is perhaps TRBD2 (6 bases). Germline CDR1 and CDR2: GTSNPN and SVGIG (reference sequence). CDR3 length equals 12 residues. Trimming stripped 5 bases from V and 3 bases from J, with 9 bases between. The CDR3 protein is CAWGGETDTQYF. The CDR3 coding sequence is TGTGCCTGGGGCGGGGAAACAGATACGCAGTATTTT.

The chain joins TRBV6-5 to TRBJ2-7; 9 bases are a match to TRBD1. CDR3 length equals 13 residues. V lost 6 bases and J lost 6; bases outside the gene matches: 6. Germline loops: CDR1 MNHEY, CDR2 SVGAGI. The CDR3 protein is CASSLQGAGEQYF. The CDR3, as DNA: TGTGCCAGCAGCTTACAGGGGGCTGGCGAGCAGTACTTC.

This clone was recorded only once. V is TRBV7-6 and J is TRBJ2-2; 9 bases align to TRBD1. This CDR3 is 15 amino acids long. V shed 5 bases, J shed 5 bases, and the junction held 6 bases outside the gene matches. Germline V CDR1 and CDR2: SGHVS, FNYEAQ. For the CDR3, the DNA is TGTGCCAGCAGCGCCCGACAGGGGGGGACCGGGGAGCTGTTTTTT. This translates into CASSARQGGTGELFF. Based on the CDR3 plus reference TRBV7-6 and TRBJ2-2, the full variable domain is GAGVSQSPRYKVTKRGQDVALRCDPISGHVSLYWYRQALGQGPEFLTYFNYEAQQDKSGLPNDRFSAERPEGSISTLTIQRTEQRDSAMYRCASSARQGGTGELFFGEGSRLTVL.

This chain joins TRBV30 and TRBJ1-2, with a possible D match to TRBD1 (6 bases). The germline CDR1 and CDR2 sequences are GTSNPN and SVGIG (reference sequence). The germline V and J ends were trimmed by 1 base and 2 bases, with 14 bases remaining between them. This CDR3 comprises 15 residues. CDR3 coding DNA: TGTGCCTGGAGTGGAACAGGGCATGAGAACTATGGCTACACCTTC. Translated, it gives CAWSGTGHENYGYTF.

The V gene is TRBV7-9, the J gene TRBJ2-1; 8 bases line up with TRBD1. Germline CDR1 reads SEHNR; CDR2 reads FQNEAQ (reference sequence). The CDR3 consists of 13 residues. V lost 5 bases and J lost 9; bases outside the gene matches: 6. The CDR3 spells CASSLGQGGEQFF. CDR3 nucleotides: TGTGCCAGCAGCCTAGGACAGGGCGGTGAGCAGTTCTTC.

V is TRBV5-6 and J is TRBJ1-2, with TRBD1 identical over 7 bases. Germline trimming cut 0 bases from V and 7 bases from J; bases unmatched to any gene: 9. Per the germline V gene, CDR1 is SGHDT and CDR2 is YYEEEE. The CDR3 sequence is 15 residues long. CDR3: CASSLVSVTGAGYTF. CDR3 DNA sequence: TGTGCCAGCAGCTTGGTTTCGGTAACAGGGGCTGGCTACACCTTC.

This clone was recorded a few times. V is TRBV6-1 and J is TRBJ2-7; D remains ambiguous. Germline V gene lookup returns CDR1 MNHNS and CDR2 SASEGT. V was trimmed by 1 base and J by 2 bases, leaving 9 bases between them. There are 14 residues in the CDR3. DNA for the CDR3: TGTGCCAGCAGTGAAGGGAGTGGCCCCTACGAGCAGTACTTC. It specifies CASSEGSGPYEQYF.

V is TRBV6-5 and J is TRBJ1-6, with D perhaps matching TRBD1 (5 bases). The CDR3 consists of 12 residues. The germline CDR1 and CDR2 sequences are MNHEY and SVGAGI. V gave up 11 bases and J gave up 14 bases, with 19 bases separating them. The DNA of the CDR3 is TGTGCCTTCCAGAAGGTGGGCAGGGCCCTCCACTTT. Translated, it gives CAFQKVGRALHF.

The V gene is TRBV19, the J gene TRBJ1-2; 8 positions match TRBD1. CDR1 is LNHDA and CDR2 is SQIVND in the germline V gene (reference sequence). Unmatched junction bases numbered 13, after V lost 5 bases and J lost 2 bases. CDR3 length: 17 amino acids. The CDR3 protein is CASSLLLRQGANYGYTF. CDR3 nucleotide sequence: TGTGCCAGTAGTCTCCTCCTTCGGCAGGGGGCGAACTATGGCTACACCTTC.

The chain uses TRBV6-5 and TRBJ2-7, with 9 bases aligning to TRBD2. CDR1 MNHEY and CDR2 SVGAGI come from the germline V gene. V lost 0 bases and J lost 8; bases outside the gene matches: 8. This CDR3 has 15 residues. The CDR3 bases are TGTGCCAGCAGTTACTCGAGATTAGCGGGAGAAAAGCAGTACTTC. This encodes CASSYSRLAGEKQYF.

The CDR3 DNA sequence: TGTGCCAGTACTCTCGAGGCCTATAGCAATCAGCCCCAGCATTTT. This gives the protein CASTLEAYSNQPQHF. The genes are TRBV19 and TRBJ1-5; the D is unclear. V gave up 7 bases and J gave up 0 bases, with 13 bases separating them. The CDR3 is 15 residues long. Germline assignment: CDR1 LNHDA and CDR2 SQIVND (reference sequence).

The chain links TRBV5-5 to TRBJ1-2; D gene uncertain. The CDR3 length is 12 residues. The germline V and J ends were trimmed by 0 bases and 8 bases, with 8 bases remaining between them. CDR1 is SGHKS, CDR2 YYEKEE, per germline (reference sequence). The CDR3 protein is CASSLETRGYTF. The CDR3 DNA follows: TGTGCCAGCAGCTTGGAGACTCGGGGCTACACCTTC.

In this sample, this clone turned up a few times. CDR3 nucleotides: TGTGCCAGCAGCATCTCAGGGGGCGGGTATGGCTACACCTTC. This translates into CASSISGGGYGYTF. The J gene is TRBJ1-2, the V gene TRBV5-4; the match to TRBD1 covers 8 bases. Germline CDR1 reads SGHNT; CDR2 reads YYREEE (reference sequence). With V trimmed by 4 bases and J by 5 bases, 7 bases remained unmatched. CDR3 size: 14 residues.

This chain connects TRBV27 to TRBJ2-7, with 12 bases identical to TRBD2. Germline loops: CDR1 MNHEY, CDR2 SMNVEV (reference sequence). With V trimmed by 6 bases and J by 0 bases, 6 bases remained unmatched. The CDR3 contains 16 residues. The CDR3 DNA reads as TGTGCCAGCAGCCGGACTAGCGGGATGGCCTCCTACGAGCAGTACTTC. Its translation is CASSRTSGMASYEQYF.

The V and J genes are TRBV28 and TRBJ2-7, with 7 bases aligning to TRBD2. The germline gives CDR1 MDHEN, CDR2 SYDVKM. The CDR3 consists of 15 residues. After removal of 6 bases from V and 2 bases from J, the junction contained 10 bases not matched to a gene. The CDR3 region is CASRPRGTLTYEQYF. DNA for the CDR3: TGTGCCAGCAGACCGCGGGGGACCCTCACCTACGAGCAGTACTTC.

Concerning this clone itself: The same CDR3 arises from other DNA sequences in this sample as well. The rearrangement links TRBV6-5 to TRBJ1-1; 8 bases agree with TRBD1. Germline V gene lookup returns CDR1 MNHEY and CDR2 SVGAGI. With V trimmed by 2 bases and J by 1 base, 0 bases remained unmatched. This CDR3 spans 14 amino acids. CDR3 in amino acids: CASSYDRGNTEAFF. CDR3 nucleotide sequence: TGTGCCAGCAGTTACGACAGGGGGAACACTGAAGCTTTCTTT.

This clone was picked up one time. This chain uses TRBV28 with TRBJ2-1; 11 bases line up with TRBD2. This CDR3 comprises 15 residues. V dropped 1 base and J dropped 7; count of bases not matched to a gene: 3. The germline V gene has CDR1 MDHEN and CDR2 SYDVKM. The CDR3 spells CASSLLLAGENEQFF. CDR3 bases: TGTGCCAGCAGTTTATTACTAGCGGGAGAAAATGAGCAGTTCTTC.

This sequence joins TRBV9 and TRBJ2-2; TRBD1 might be the D (5 bases). This CDR3 has 14 residues. V lost 4 bases to trimming and J lost 2 bases, with 9 bases between them. CDR1 is SGDLS, CDR2 YYNGEE, per germline. CDR3 protein: CASSIDSNTGELFF. For the CDR3, the DNA is TGTGCCAGCAGCATAGACAGTAACACCGGGGAGCTGTTTTTT.

The V gene is TRBV5-4, the J gene TRBJ1-1; 8 bases align to TRBD1. CDR1 is SGHNT and CDR2 is YYREEE in the germline V gene (reference sequence). V lost 6 bases and J lost 0; bases outside the gene matches: 13. The CDR3 is made up of 17 amino acids. Written as DNA, the CDR3 is TGTGCCAGCAAGGGCTTCGCAGGGGGCCCGATGAACACTGAAGCTTTCTTT. The encoded protein is CASKGFAGGPMNTEAFF. Full variable domain (outside the CDR3, taken from reference TRBV5-4 and TRBJ1-1): ETGVTQSPTHLIKTRGQQVTLRCSSQSGHNTVSWYQQALGQGPQFIFQYYREEENGRGNFPPRFSGLQFPNYSSELNVNALELDDSALYLCASKGFAGGPMNTEAFFGQGTRLTVV.

The V gene is TRBV5-1, the J gene TRBJ2-1, with 11 bases fitting TRBD2. The CDR3 is made up of 15 amino acids. The J segment lost 3 bases and the V segment lost 4 bases, leaving 3 bases of the junction unmatched. CDR1 is SGHRS and CDR2 is YFSETQ in the germline V gene. The DNA of the CDR3 is TGCGCCAGCAGCCTGACTAGCGGGGACTACAATGAGCAGTTCTTC. This sequence encodes CASSLTSGDYNEQFF.